This TCR beta chain was retrieved from a study of Ad26.COV2.S vaccination and SARS-CoV-2 variants. Study details: Each vaccinee took Ad26.COV2.S intramuscularly, once or twice 56 days apart.

The treatment was: 15 to 20 received Ad26.COV2.S at low or high dose, single or two shots; roughly 5 received placebo; per-sample allocation not given. Sampling took place 63 days after the first vaccine or placebo injection. Aged 18-55 years, donor was enrolled in Boston in the early 2020s. General observations from the study: Post-vaccination breadth of spike-specific CD8+ and CD4+ T cell responses was reportedly substantial.

Assay: immunoSEQ multiplex PCR; the TCRdb copy retains only in-frame clones and omits some. The table lists about 350,000 clones, approximately 84% of them singletons. This clone was seen once. Its matching antigen is unknown. CDR1 and CDR2 (germline): SNHLY, FYNNEI. V was clipped by 3 bases and J by 0 bases, with 3 bases between them. There are 13 residues in the CDR3. Source: peripheral blood, taken in a trial of Ad26.COV2.S vaccine versus placebo. This rearrangement joins TRBV2 to TRBJ2-1; unclear D gene. This receptor was taken from a person between 18 and 59 years old who received the Ad26.COV2.S COVID-19 vaccine or a placebo. The CDR3 DNA reads as TGTGCCAGCAGTGACAACTCCTACAATGAGCAGTTCTTC. Protein product: CASSDNSYNEQFF.